This entry features one T cell receptor beta chain sequence. Its antigen is not identified. These data are taken from a study of T-cell reconstitution after alpha-beta-depleted transplantation in children. Notes on the study in general: The study reportedly traced alpha-beta T cells about two months after transplant to several hundred expanded graft clones.

Unique molecular identifiers were built into the TCRbeta library. TCRdb ran MiXCR on the PCR reads and lists one entry per CDR3 protein. The table lists around 450,000 distinct CDR3 sequences, around 16% of them singletons. CDR1 is SQVTM and CDR2 is ANQGSEA in the germline V gene. The trim removed 3 bases at V and 0 bases at J, leaving 2 bases unmatched. The CDR3 sequence is 13 residues long. This clonotype originated in a boy under two years old who had a stem cell transplant for Wiskott-Aldrich syndrome, so the T cells may come from the graft donor. Here the sequenced sample was PBMCs, mostly from graft donor cells, taken 360 days after TCRalphabeta/CD19-depleted stem cell transplant. The chain recombines TRBV29-1 with TRBJ2-7; the match to TRBD1 covers 7 bases. Here the CDR3 DNA reads TGCAGCGTTGAGGACAGGAGCTCCTACGAGCAGTACTTC. Translation: CSVEDRSSYEQYF.